This T cell receptor beta chain was profiled in a study of T cells after yellow fever vaccination. Via MiXCR, TCRdb re-called the 5' RACE reads, giving one row per CDR3 protein. The sample includes nearly 550,000 distinct CDR3 sequences, roughly 19% of them seen just once. This CDR3 is built from 11 residues. Trimming took off 6 bases at V and 2 bases at J, with 7 bases between the two ends. The germline V gene encodes CDR1 DFQATT and CDR2 SNEGSKA (reference sequence). There are many counts of this clonotype. The input for sequencing was PBMCs, taken 15 days after the yellow fever booster vaccination. This chain links TRBV20-1 with TRBJ2-5, with D unresolved. This TCR came from a man under 40 who received the YFV17D yellow fever vaccine. CDR3 in amino acids: CSAHQQETQYF. The CDR3 nucleotides read TGCAGTGCCCACCAGCAAGAGACCCAGTACTTC.